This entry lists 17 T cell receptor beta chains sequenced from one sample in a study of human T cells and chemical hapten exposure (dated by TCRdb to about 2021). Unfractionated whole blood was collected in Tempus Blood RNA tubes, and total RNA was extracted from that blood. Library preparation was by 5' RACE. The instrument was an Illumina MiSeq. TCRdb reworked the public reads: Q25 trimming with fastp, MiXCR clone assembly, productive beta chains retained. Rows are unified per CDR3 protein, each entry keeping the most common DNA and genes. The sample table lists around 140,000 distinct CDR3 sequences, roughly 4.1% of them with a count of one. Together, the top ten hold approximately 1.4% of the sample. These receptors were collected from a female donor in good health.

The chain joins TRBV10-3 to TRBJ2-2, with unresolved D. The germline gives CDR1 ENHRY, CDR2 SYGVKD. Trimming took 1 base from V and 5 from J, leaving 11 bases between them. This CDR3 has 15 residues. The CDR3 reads CAISEFETSTGELFF. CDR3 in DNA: TGTGCCATCAGTGAGTTTGAGACTTCAACCGGGGAGCTGTTTTTT.

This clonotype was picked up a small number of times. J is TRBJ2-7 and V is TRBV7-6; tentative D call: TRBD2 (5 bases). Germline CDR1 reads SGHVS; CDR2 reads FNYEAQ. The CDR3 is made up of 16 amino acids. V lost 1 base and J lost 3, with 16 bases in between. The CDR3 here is CASSLDTGEGLYEQYF. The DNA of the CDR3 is TGTGCCAGCAGCTTAGACACCGGAGAGGGCCTCTACGAGCAGTACTTC. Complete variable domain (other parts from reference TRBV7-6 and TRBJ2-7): GAGVSQSPRYKVTKRGQDVALRCDPISGHVSLYWYRQALGQGPEFLTYFNYEAQQDKSGLPNDRFSAERPEGSISTLTIQRTEQRDSAMYRCASSLDTGEGLYEQYFGPGTRLTVT.

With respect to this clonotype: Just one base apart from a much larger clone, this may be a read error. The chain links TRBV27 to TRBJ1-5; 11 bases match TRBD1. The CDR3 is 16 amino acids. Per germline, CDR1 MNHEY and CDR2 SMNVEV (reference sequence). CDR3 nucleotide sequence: TGTGCCAGCAGTATGCGGACAGGGGGCAGCAATCAGGCCCAGCATTTT. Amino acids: CASSMRTGGSNQAQHF.

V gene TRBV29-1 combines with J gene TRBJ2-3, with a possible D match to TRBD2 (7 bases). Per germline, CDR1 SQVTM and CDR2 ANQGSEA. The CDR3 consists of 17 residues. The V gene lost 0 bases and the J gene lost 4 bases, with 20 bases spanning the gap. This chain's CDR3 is CSVEEITGGGAADTQYF. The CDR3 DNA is TGCAGCGTTGAAGAAATTACTGGGGGGGGGGCCGCAGATACGCAGTATTTT.

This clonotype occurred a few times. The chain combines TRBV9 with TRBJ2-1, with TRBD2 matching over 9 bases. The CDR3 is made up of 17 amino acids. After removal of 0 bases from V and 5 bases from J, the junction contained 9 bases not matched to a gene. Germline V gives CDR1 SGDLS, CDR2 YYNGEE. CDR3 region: CASSVDPLSGGNNEQFF. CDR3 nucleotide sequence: TGTGCCAGCAGCGTAGACCCCCTTAGCGGGGGTAACAATGAGCAGTTCTTC.

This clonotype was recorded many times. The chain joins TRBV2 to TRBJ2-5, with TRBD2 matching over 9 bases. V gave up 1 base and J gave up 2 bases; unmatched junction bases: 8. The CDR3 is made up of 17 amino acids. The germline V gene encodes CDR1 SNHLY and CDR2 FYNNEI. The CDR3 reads CASSEGPGLAVQETQYF. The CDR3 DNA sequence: TGTGCCAGCAGTGAAGGACCGGGACTAGCAGTACAAGAGACCCAGTACTTC. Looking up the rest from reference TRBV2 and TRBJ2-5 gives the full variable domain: EPEVTQTPSHQVTQMGQEVILRCVPISNHLYFYWYRQILGQKVEFLVSFYNNEISEKSEIFDDQFSVERPDGSNFTLKIRSTKLEDSAMYFCASSEGPGLAVQETQYFGPGTRLLVL.

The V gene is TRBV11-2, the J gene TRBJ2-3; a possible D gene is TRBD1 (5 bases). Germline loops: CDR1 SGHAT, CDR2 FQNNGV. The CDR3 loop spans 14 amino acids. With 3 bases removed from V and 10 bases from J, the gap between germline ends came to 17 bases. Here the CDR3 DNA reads TGTGCCAGCAGCTTGCAGGGTGTGGTTGGGGCGCAGTATTTT. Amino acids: CASSLQGVVGAQYF.

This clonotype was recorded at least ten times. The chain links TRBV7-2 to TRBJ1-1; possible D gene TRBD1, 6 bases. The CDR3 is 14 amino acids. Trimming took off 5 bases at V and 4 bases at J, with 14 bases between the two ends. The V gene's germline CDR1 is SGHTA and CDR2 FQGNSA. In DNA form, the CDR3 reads TGTGCCAGCAGCGTCTCCAGGGGAAGCACTGAAGCTTTCTTT. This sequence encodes CASSVSRGSTEAFF.

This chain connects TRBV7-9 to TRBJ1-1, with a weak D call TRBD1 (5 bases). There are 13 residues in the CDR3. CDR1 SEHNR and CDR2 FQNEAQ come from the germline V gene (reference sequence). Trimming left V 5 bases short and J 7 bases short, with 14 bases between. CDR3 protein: CASSRSGGDEAFF. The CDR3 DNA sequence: TGTGCCAGCAGCCGCAGCGGGGGGGATGAAGCTTTCTTT.

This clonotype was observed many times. Here the CDR3 DNA reads TGTGCCAGCAGCTTAGGGGATAAAAGGGGACAGGGGACGCGCGCTAACTATGGCTACACCTTC. It encodes CASSLGDKRGQGTRANYGYTF. The chain recombines TRBV7-9 with TRBJ1-2; 10 bases match TRBD1. The CDR3 has 21 amino acids. From germline, CDR1 is SEHNR and CDR2 FQNEAQ (reference sequence). J gave up 0 bases and V 1 base, and 17 bases lay outside the gene matches.

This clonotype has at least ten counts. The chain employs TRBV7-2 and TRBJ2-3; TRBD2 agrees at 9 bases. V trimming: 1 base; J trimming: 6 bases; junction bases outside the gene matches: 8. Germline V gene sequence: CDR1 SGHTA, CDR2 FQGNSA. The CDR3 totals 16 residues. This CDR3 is CASSLVGTSTPDTQYF. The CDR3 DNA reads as TGTGCCAGCAGCTTAGTGGGGACTAGCACCCCCGATACGCAGTATTTT.

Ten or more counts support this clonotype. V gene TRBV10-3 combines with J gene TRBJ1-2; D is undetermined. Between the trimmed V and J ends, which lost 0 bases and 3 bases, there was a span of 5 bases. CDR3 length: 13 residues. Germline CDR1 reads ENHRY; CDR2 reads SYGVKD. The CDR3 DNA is TGTGCCATCAGTGAGTCCCGGGACTATGGCTACACCTTC. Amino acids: CAISESRDYGYTF.

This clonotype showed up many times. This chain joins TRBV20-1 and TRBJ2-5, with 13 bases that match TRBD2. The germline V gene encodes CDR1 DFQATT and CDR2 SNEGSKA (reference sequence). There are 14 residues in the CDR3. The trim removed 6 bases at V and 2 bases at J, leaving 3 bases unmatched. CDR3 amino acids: CSAGGLAGQETQYF. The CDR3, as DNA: TGCAGTGCCGGGGGACTAGCGGGGCAAGAGACCCAGTACTTC.

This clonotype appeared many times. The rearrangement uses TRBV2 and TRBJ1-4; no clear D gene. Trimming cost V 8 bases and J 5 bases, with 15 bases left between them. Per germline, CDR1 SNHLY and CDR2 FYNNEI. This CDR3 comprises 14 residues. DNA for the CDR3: TGTGCCAGCGAGAGTAACGGGATAAATGAAAAACTGTTTTTT. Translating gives CASESNGINEKLFF.

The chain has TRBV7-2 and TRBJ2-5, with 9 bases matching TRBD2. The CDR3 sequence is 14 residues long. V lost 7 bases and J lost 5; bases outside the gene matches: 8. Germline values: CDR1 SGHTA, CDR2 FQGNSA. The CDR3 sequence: CASKEGLAPETQYF. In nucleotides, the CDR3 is TGTGCCAGCAAGGAGGGACTAGCCCCGGAGACCCAGTACTTC.

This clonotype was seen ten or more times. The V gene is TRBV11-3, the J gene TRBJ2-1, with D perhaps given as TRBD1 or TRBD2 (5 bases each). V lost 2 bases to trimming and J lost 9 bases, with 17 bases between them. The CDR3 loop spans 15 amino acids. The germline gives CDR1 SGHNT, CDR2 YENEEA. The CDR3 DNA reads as TGTGCCAGCAGCTTAAGCGGTCGGGGCGCAAGTGAGCAGTTCTTC. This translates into CASSLSGRGASEQFF.

CDR3 protein: CASSFAPLKSYIGGYTF. Written as DNA, the CDR3 is TGTGCCAGCAGTTTTGCCCCTTTGAAGTCTTATATAGGCGGCTACACCTTC. V and J are TRBV27 and TRBJ1-2; D unresolved. This CDR3 spans 17 amino acids. Per germline, CDR1 MNHEY and CDR2 SMNVEV (reference sequence). V dropped 3 bases and J dropped 8 bases, with 25 bases sitting between them.